The TCR beta chain under discussion was sequenced for a study of T cell changes during pregnancy in multiple sclerosis. Germline values: CDR1 SGHNT, CDR2 YYREEE (reference sequence). V was pared by 4 bases and J by 7 bases, with 6 bases between. The CDR3 contains 11 residues. Only in-frame clones appear in the TCRdb table, and some are missing; sequencing was by immunoSEQ multiplex PCR. The sample has about 48,000 clones; over 90% are singletons. This clone came up once. The clonotype was recovered from a female donor with multiple sclerosis, enrolled in a pregnancy study. This sample comprised CD4+ T cells from peripheral blood mononuclear cells, obtained in the third trimester of pregnancy. The gene calls are TRBV5-4 and TRBJ2-1; possibly TRBD1 for D (6 bases). The CDR3 loop is CASSGQNEQFF. CDR3 bases: TGTGCCAGCAGCGGACAGAATGAGCAGTTCTTC.